These 11 T cell receptor beta chains came from one sample sequenced in a study of blood T cell repertoires in COVID-19. Sequencing used immunoSEQ multiplex PCR; TCRdb keeps in-frame clones, though not all of them. The data hold about 80,000 clones, with roughly four fifths observed a single time. The specimen sequenced was peripheral blood. The receptor set was obtained from a human donor in a cohort sampled during active COVID-19.

This chain links TRBV18 with TRBJ2-7; unclear D gene. Trimming cost V 0 bases and J 3 bases, with 9 bases left between them. Germline CDR1 and CDR2: KGHSH and LQKENI. There are 14 residues in the CDR3. CDR3 residues: CASSPPQLNYEQYF. DNA for the CDR3: TGTGCCAGCTCACCACCACAACTAAACTACGAGCAGTACTTC.

In its sample, this clone is medium-sized. J is TRBJ2-7 and V is TRBV28, with D possibly matching TRBD2 (6 bases). The V and J ends lost 6 bases and 6 bases respectively, with 18 bases between them. In germline, CDR1 is MDHEN, CDR2 SYDVKM. CDR3 length equals 14 residues. This CDR3 reads CASSRGTPAGEQYF. In DNA, the CDR3 is TGTGCCAGCAGCCGCGGGACGCCAGCGGGCGAGCAGTACTTC.

This clone came up a few times. The V gene is TRBV5-1, the J gene TRBJ1-4; D uncertain. Germline V lookup: CDR1 SGHRS, CDR2 YFSETQ. This CDR3 has 14 amino acids. V was trimmed by 0 bases and J by 7 bases, leaving 10 bases between them. The CDR3 DNA reads TGCGCCAGCAGCTTGGGCTATAGCGGTGAAAAACTGTTTTTT. This codes for CASSLGYSGEKLFF. The whole variable domain, remainder taken from reference TRBV5-1 and TRBJ1-4, is KAGVTQTPRYLIKTRGQQVTLSCSPISGHRSVSWYQQTPGQGLQFLFEYFSETQRNKGNFPGRFSGRQFSNSRSEMNVSTLELGDSALYLCASSLGYSGEKLFFGSGTQLSVL.

With regard to this clone: Germline is not matched at one junction end, which may reflect a read error. The rearrangement joins TRBV20-1 to TRBJ2-7, with D perhaps TRBD1 (6 bases). Germline V gene sequence: CDR1 DFQATT, CDR2 SNEGSKA (reference sequence). The CDR3 totals 10 residues. The CDR3 bases are TGCAGTGCCGGACCAGACAGGCCCCGGTTC. Its translation: CSAGPDRPRF.

This clone was seen just once. The rearrangement links TRBV4-1 to TRBJ2-1, with 7 bases that match TRBD1. V was pared by 4 bases and J by 1 base, with 4 bases of the junction left unmatched. The CDR3 spans 15 residues. CDR1 and CDR2 from the germline V gene are MGHRA and YSYEKL. CDR3 amino acids: CASSLRQGSYNEQFF. In DNA, the CDR3 is TGCGCCAGCAGCCTACGACAGGGTTCCTACAATGAGCAGTTCTTC.

The chain couples TRBV10-3 to TRBJ2-3, with TRBD1 matching 12 bases. CDR3 length equals 17 residues. Germline trimming cut 5 bases from V and 3 bases from J; bases unmatched to any gene: 9. The germline V gene encodes CDR1 ENHRY and CDR2 SYGVKD. In DNA form, the CDR3 reads TGTGCCATCAGTCAAATCGGGACAGGGGGCAGGACAGATACGCAGTATTTT. As protein: CAISQIGTGGRTDTQYF.

The V gene is TRBV5-6, the J gene TRBJ2-1; weak D call: TRBD1 (5 bases). Germline V lookup: CDR1 SGHDT, CDR2 YYEEEE. With 1 base removed from V and 9 bases from J, the gap between germline ends came to 8 bases. This CDR3 has 12 residues. DNA for the CDR3: TGTGCCAGCAGCTTGCTCCAGGGTGAGCAGTTCTTC. Translating it yields CASSLLQGEQFF.

This clone was seen only a few times. The rearrangement uses TRBV2 and TRBJ1-1; TRBD1 matches 7 bases. Germline V lookup: CDR1 SNHLY, CDR2 FYNNEI. The V gene end was trimmed by 4 bases and the J gene end by 4 bases; junction bases not matched to a gene: 3. This CDR3 contains 13 residues. CDR3: CASSVGGGTEAFF. The DNA of the CDR3 is TGTGCCAGCAGTGTAGGGGGCGGCACTGAAGCTTTCTTT.

The genes are TRBV28 and TRBJ1-2, with a weak D call TRBD1 (6 bases). The CDR3 contains 13 residues. The germline gives CDR1 MDHEN, CDR2 SYDVKM. V lost 6 bases, J lost 4 bases, and 12 bases lay in between. CDR3 in amino acids: CASSPGGLYGYTF. CDR3 nucleotide sequence: TGTGCCAGCAGCCCGGGGGGGCTCTATGGCTACACCTTC.

The sample holds one count of this clone. The V and J genes are TRBV3-1 (or the pseudogene TRBV3-2) and TRBJ2-5, with D uncertain. CDR1 LGHDT and CDR2 YNNKEL come from the germline V gene (reference sequence). Trimming stripped 4 bases from V and 2 bases from J, with 8 bases between. The CDR3 sequence is 13 residues long. CDR3 nucleotides: TGTGCCAGCAGCCCGGTCCGACAAGAGACCCAGTACTTC. Residues: CASSPVRQETQYF.

This clone was detected a few times. This chain connects TRBV10-3 to TRBJ1-1, with 9 bases fitting TRBD1. The CDR3 extends over 15 amino acids. The V gene end was trimmed by 3 bases and the J gene end by 5 bases; junction bases not matched to a gene: 7. CDR1 ENHRY and CDR2 SYGVKD come from the germline V gene. The CDR3 DNA sequence: TGTGCCATCAGTGACTCTACAGGGGGCCGGACTGAAGCTTTCTTT. This codes for CAISDSTGGRTEAFF.